This note documents a single T cell receptor beta chain sequence. Data came from immunoSEQ multiplex PCR; TCRdb stores just in-frame clones and leaves some out. Of approximately 240,000 clones in the sample, 84% were seen once. Deletions cut 1 base from V and 5 bases from J, with 24 bases between. Germline V gene lookup returns CDR1 SGHVS and CDR2 FQNEAQ. The CDR3 contains 19 residues. The data derive from a study of blood T cell repertoires in COVID-19. V usage is TRBV7-8 and J usage is TRBJ1-5, with a tentative D call TRBD1 (6 bases). The receptor was isolated from a woman in her sixties who had recovered from COVID-19. Sequences were obtained from peripheral blood. The CDR3 loop is CASSLDLGARGATDQPQHF. The DNA for the CDR3 is TGTGCCAGCAGCTTAGATTTGGGGGCCCGGGGCGCGACTGATCAGCCCCAGCATTTT.